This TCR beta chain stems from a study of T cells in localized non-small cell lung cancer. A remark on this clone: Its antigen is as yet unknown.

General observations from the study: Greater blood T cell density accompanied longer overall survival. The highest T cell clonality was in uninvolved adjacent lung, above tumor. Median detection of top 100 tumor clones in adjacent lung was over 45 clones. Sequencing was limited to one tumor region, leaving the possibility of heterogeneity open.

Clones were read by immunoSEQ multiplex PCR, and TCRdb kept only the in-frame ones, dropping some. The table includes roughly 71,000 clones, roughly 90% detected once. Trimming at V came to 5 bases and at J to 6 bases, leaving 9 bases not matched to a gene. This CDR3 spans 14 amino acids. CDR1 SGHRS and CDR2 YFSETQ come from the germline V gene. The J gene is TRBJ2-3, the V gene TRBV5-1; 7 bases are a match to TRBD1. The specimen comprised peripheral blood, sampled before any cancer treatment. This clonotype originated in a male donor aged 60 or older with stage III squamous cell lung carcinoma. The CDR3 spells CASRRDSPRDTQYF. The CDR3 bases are TGCGCCAGCAGACGGGACAGCCCTAGGGATACGCAGTATTTT.